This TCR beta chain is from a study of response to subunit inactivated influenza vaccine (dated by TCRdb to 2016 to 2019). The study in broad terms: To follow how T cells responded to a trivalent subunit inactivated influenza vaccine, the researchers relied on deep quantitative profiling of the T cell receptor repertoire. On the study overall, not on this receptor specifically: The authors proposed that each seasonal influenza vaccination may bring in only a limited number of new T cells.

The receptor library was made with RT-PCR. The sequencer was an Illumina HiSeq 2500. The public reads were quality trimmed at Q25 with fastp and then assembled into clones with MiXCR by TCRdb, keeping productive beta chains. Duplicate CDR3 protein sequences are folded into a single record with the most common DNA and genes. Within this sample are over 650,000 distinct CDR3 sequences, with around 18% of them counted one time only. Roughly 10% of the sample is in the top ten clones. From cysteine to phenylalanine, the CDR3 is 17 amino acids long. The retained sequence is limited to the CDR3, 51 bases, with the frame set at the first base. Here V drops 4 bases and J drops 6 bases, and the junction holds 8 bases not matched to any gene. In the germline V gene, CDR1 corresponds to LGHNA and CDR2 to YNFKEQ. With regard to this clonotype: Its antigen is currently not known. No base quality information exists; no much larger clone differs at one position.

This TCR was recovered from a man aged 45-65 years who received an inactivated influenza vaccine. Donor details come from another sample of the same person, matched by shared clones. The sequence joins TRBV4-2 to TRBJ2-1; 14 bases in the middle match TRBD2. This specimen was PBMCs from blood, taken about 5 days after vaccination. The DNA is TGTGCCAGCAGCCGCACCGGGACTAGCGGGAGAGGCAATGAGCAGTTCTTC. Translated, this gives CASSRTGTSGRGNEQFF.